Listed below are T cell receptor beta chains from one sample, sequenced in a study of regulatory T cells in long-lasting Graves disease. TCRdb passed the multiplex PCR reads through MiXCR, listing each CDR3 protein once. Counted here are 350,000 to 450,000 distinct CDR3 sequences, 20% to 25% occurring once; the ten biggest clones make up roughly a quarter. The sequencing used peripheral blood mononuclear cells (PBMCs), collected when the disease was refractory, from a patient treated with antithyroid drugs. These receptors were taken from a woman aged 40 to 50 with Graves disease. CDR3s include the opening cysteine and the closing phenylalanine or tryptophan. Each record gives: J gene, V gene, clone size, D gene, CDR3 DNA, CDR3 protein. D genes are given only for firm matches. Size is stated for part of the rows, as once, few or many counts, or as a class when the clone is expanded.

J gene: TRBJ2-7; V gene: TRBV13; clone size: .; D gene: TRBD2; CDR3 DNA: TGTGCCAGCAGCTTAGCGGGGGGACCGCACGGCGAGCAGTACTTC; CDR3 protein: CASSLAGGPHGEQYF
J gene: TRBJ2-1; V gene: TRBV29-1; clone size: .; D gene: TRBD2; CDR3 DNA: TGCAGCGCCCGGAGACTAGCGGGAGGTAATGAGCAGTTCTTC; CDR3 protein: CSARRLAGGNEQFF
J gene: TRBJ1-1; V gene: TRBV19; clone size: few; D gene: .; CDR3 DNA: TGTGCCAGTAGTATATCTCCTGGTGATTGGATGATGAACACTGAAGCTTTCTTT; CDR3 protein: CASSISPGDWMMNTEAFF
J gene: TRBJ2-3; V gene: TRBV28; clone size: few; D gene: .; CDR3 DNA: TGTGCCAGCAGTTTTGTCCGGGAAGAAACAGATACGCAGTATTTT; CDR3 protein: CASSFVREETDTQYF
J gene: TRBJ2-2; V gene: TRBV30; clone size: few; D gene: .; CDR3 DNA: TGTGCCTGGAGTCTCCACACGAACACCGGGGAGCTGTTTTTT; CDR3 protein: CAWSLHTNTGELFF
J gene: TRBJ2-7; V gene: TRBV5-5; clone size: .; D gene: TRBD2; CDR3 DNA: TGTGCCAGCAGCTTGATTTCTAGCGGGTCCTACGAGCAGTACTTC; CDR3 protein: CASSLISSGSYEQYF
J gene: TRBJ1-2; V gene: TRBV28; clone size: .; D gene: .; CDR3 DNA: TGTGCCAGCAGTTTCCAATACACACCTACCCCAGGCTACACCTTC; CDR3 protein: CASSFQYTPTPGYTF
J gene: TRBJ1-1; V gene: TRBV2; clone size: .; D gene: .; CDR3 DNA: TGTGCCAGCAGTGAAGCGTTGGGGGGGGGAGAGACTGAAGCTTTCTTT; CDR3 protein: CASSEALGGGETEAFF
J gene: TRBJ2-4; V gene: TRBV5-1; clone size: .; D gene: TRBD1; CDR3 DNA: TGCGCCAGCAGCTCGGGACAGTCTCTTTTTCAGTACTTC; CDR3 protein: CASSSGQSLFQYF
J gene: TRBJ2-1; V gene: TRBV11-2; clone size: .; D gene: .; CDR3 DNA: TGTGCCAGCAGCTTACCCCTAGTGACCTACAATGAGCAGTTCTTC; CDR3 protein: CASSLPLVTYNEQFF
J gene: TRBJ2-2; V gene: TRBV14; clone size: few; D gene: .; CDR3 DNA: TGTGCCAGCAGCCCCAACGGCGGTGGGGAGCTGTTTTTT; CDR3 protein: CASSPNGGGELFF
J gene: TRBJ1-2; V gene: TRBV7-2; clone size: .; D gene: .; CDR3 DNA: TGTGCCAGCAGCGTTAGGGGCCTCTATGGCTACACCTTC; CDR3 protein: CASSVRGLYGYTF
J gene: TRBJ2-2; V gene: TRBV20-1; clone size: .; D gene: TRBD2; CDR3 DNA: TGCAGTGCCCTGCCTCTTAGCGGGGATTGGGGCACCGGGGAGCTGTTTTTT; CDR3 protein: CSALPLSGDWGTGELFF
J gene: TRBJ1-5; V gene: TRBV19; clone size: many; D gene: TRBD1; CDR3 DNA: TGTGCCAGTACCCTGACAGGGATGATATATAGCAATCAGCCCCAGCATTTT; CDR3 protein: CASTLTGMIYSNQPQHF
J gene: TRBJ1-1; V gene: TRBV7-9; clone size: few; D gene: .; CDR3 DNA: TGTGCCAGCAGCTTAGTATCGGTGGCCACTGAAGCTTTCTTT; CDR3 protein: CASSLVSVATEAFF
J gene: TRBJ1-2; V gene: TRBV6-5; clone size: many; D gene: TRBD1; CDR3 DNA: TGTGCCAGCAGTTACTCGCAGGGGGACTATGGCTACACCTTC; CDR3 protein: CASSYSQGDYGYTF
J gene: TRBJ1-1; V gene: TRBV6-1; clone size: many; D gene: .; CDR3 DNA: TGTGCCAGCAGGATAACAAGGGCCTTCGACACTGAAGCTTTCTTT; CDR3 protein: CASRITRAFDTEAFF
J gene: TRBJ2-7; V gene: TRBV7-8; clone size: many; D gene: TRBD2; CDR3 DNA: TGTGCCAGCAGCCCCAGGACTAGCGGGAAAGGCGAGCAGTACTTC; CDR3 protein: CASSPRTSGKGEQYF
J gene: TRBJ2-7; V gene: TRBV7-2; clone size: many; D gene: TRBD1; CDR3 DNA: TGTGCCAGCAGCTTAGGTAGCGGGACAGGGGTCCACGAGCAGTACTTC; CDR3 protein: CASSLGSGTGVHEQYF
J gene: TRBJ2-7; V gene: TRBV11-2; clone size: few; D gene: .; CDR3 DNA: TGTGCCAGCAGCTTAGTGCCGGGGATCAGCGAGCAGTACTTC; CDR3 protein: CASSLVPGISEQYF
J gene: TRBJ1-5; V gene: TRBV28; clone size: many; D gene: TRBD1; CDR3 DNA: TGTGCCAGCAGCTATCCACAGGGGAAACCCCAAAATCAGCCCCAGCATTTT; CDR3 protein: CASSYPQGKPQNQPQHF
J gene: TRBJ1-5; V gene: TRBV5-1; clone size: .; D gene: .; CDR3 DNA: TGCGCCAGCAGCCCCACAGGGCCTTGGCAGCCCCAGCATTTT; CDR3 protein: CASSPTGPWQPQHF